This TCR beta chain was sequenced for a study of control samples from healthy donors and cancer patients. V lost 1 base and J lost 1, with 8 bases in between. CDR1 and CDR2 from the germline V gene are MDHEN and SYDVKM. The CDR3 runs to 15 residues. Repertoires were generated with immunoSEQ multiplex PCR, while TCRdb's copy carries only in-frame clones and drops some. The table lists hundreds of thousands of clones, about nine tenths of them singletons, with roughly 6.4% in the top ten. The sample comprised PBMCs. This clonotype originated in a man aged 40-49 years with head and neck cancer. This rearrangement joins TRBV28 to TRBJ1-5; a possible D gene is TRBD1 (6 bases). The CDR3: CASSLYGQSNQPQHF. CDR3 sequence (DNA): TGTGCCAGCAGTTTATATGGACAGAGCAATCAGCCCCAGCATTTT. Combining the CDR3 with reference TRBV28 and TRBJ1-5 gives the whole variable domain DVKVTQSSRYLVKRTGEKVFLECVQDMDHENMFWYRQDPGLGLRLIYFSYDVKMKEKGDIPEGYSVSREKKERFSLILESASTNQTSMYLCASSLYGQSNQPQHFGDGTRLSIL.